The clone carrying this T cell receptor (beta chain) appeared once. Trimming left V 7 bases short and J 4 bases short, with 11 bases between. CDR1 is MNHNY, CDR2 SVGAGI, per germline (reference sequence). This CDR3 is built from 13 residues. These data originate in a study of blood T cell repertoires in COVID-19. Study-level background: COVID-19 samples from acute and convalescent phases originated in the United States, Italy and Spain. T cells, B-cell-depleted T cells, or PBMCs provided the cDNA or gDNA that served as material.

Assay used: immunoSEQ multiplex PCR; TCRdb lists only in-frame clones, some missing. The table records approximately 80,000 clones, about 86% of them present only once. This rearrangement joins TRBV6-6 to TRBJ1-5; possible D gene TRBD1, 6 bases. Sequenced: peripheral blood. The receptor was isolated from a man older than 75 with acute or convalescent COVID-19. CDR3 coding DNA: TGTGCCAGCACAAGGCAGGGGAATCAGCCCCAGCATTTT. It specifies CASTRQGNQPQHF.